This T cell receptor beta chain derives from a study of cytomegalovirus exposure and HLA in healthy donors. Study-level results: Three of the chains that were CMV-associated were confirmed in vitro to be specific for CMV antigens. Listed as cytomegalovirus-associated were roughly 180 TCR beta chains. The study found most TCR sequences rare, yet found some public TCRs in many donors.

Remarks on this clone: Its target is unknown.

Sequenced by immunoSEQ multiplex PCR; TCRdb stores in-frame clones only, minus some. The profile shows over 200,000 clones, 90% of them singletons. Donors were drawn from the approximately 120-subject validation cohort, separate from the roughly 670-subject first cohort. CDR3 length equals 15 residues. CDR1 MNHEY and CDR2 SMNVEV come from the germline V gene (reference sequence). The V end lost 7 bases, the J end lost 5 bases, and 17 bases lay between the germline ends. The TCR sequence derives from a woman in her late teens or twenties in good health and CMV-seronegative. The source material was PBMCs. The chain couples TRBV27 to TRBJ2-2; D is perhaps TRBD2 (6 bases). CDR3 protein: CASIGLASGTGELFF. As DNA, the CDR3 is TGTGCCAGCATCGGGCTAGCGTCGGGGACCGGGGAGCTGTTTTTT.